This entry is about one T cell receptor beta chain. The sample originates from a study of blood T cell repertoires in COVID-19. Study at large: PBMCs, B-cell-depleted T cells, or T cells were the source of the cDNA or gDNA that made up the material.

Per the original data handling: The authors estimated nucleated cell counts from reference gene primer amplification. The data were produced by immunoSEQ multiplex PCR, yet TCRdb's version contains in-frame clones alone and is incomplete. That table furnishes V, J and clone size, whereas the DNA furnished D and trimming. Of about 180,000 clones in the sample, 70% to 90% are singletons; the top ten hold roughly 18%. Those enrolled in Seattle joined during active infection and were followed longitudinally afterward. The sequence was obtained from a person aged 70 to 85 with COVID-19, enrolled during active disease. The sequenced material came from peripheral blood.

CDR3 region: CASSYGRINYGYTF. For the CDR3, the DNA is TGTGCCAGCAGTTACGGCAGGATTAACTATGGCTACACCTTC. The V and J genes are TRBV6-5 and TRBJ1-2; unclear D gene. Looked up from germline, CDR1 is MNHEY and CDR2 is SVGAGI. V was trimmed by 2 bases and J by 1 base, leaving 8 bases between them. The CDR3 sequence is 14 residues long.